This is a list of T cell receptor beta chains from one sample in a study of cytomegalovirus exposure and HLA in healthy donors. Clones were sequenced by immunoSEQ multiplex PCR, and TCRdb holds only the in-frame ones, with some missing. The sample lists about 190,000 clones, roughly 80% seen once, with 1.7% in the top ten. Material for sequencing was PBMCs. Every receptor here comes from a woman under 30 in good health and CMV-seronegative. The CDR3 runs from the conserved cysteine through the conserved F or W. The D gene is left open where the match is weak. Expanded clones are given a class, and other clones once, few, many or no size at all.

cdr3_nt	cdr3_aa	v_call	clone_size	j_call	d_call
TGTGCCAGCAGCCCCAGCCCCCAGGAAGACACCTACGAGCAGTACTTC	CASSPSPQEDTYEQYF	TRBV7-8	NA	TRBJ2-7	NA
TGTGCCAGCAGCTTGGAGGGAGCGAATTATAATTCACCCCTCCACTTT	CASSLEGANYNSPLHF	TRBV5-4	NA	TRBJ1-6	NA
TGTGCCAGCAGTTACGAAAAAGGGAGGGGGACCCAGTACTTC	CASSYEKGRGTQYF	TRBV6-5	NA	TRBJ2-5	TRBD2
TGTGCCAGCATGGGGCGCTTATACAATGAGCAGTTCTTC	CASMGRLYNEQFF	TRBV2	NA	TRBJ2-1	NA
TGCAGCGTTGAGGCGGGAGCTAATGAAAAACTGTTTTTT	CSVEAGANEKLFF	TRBV29-1	NA	TRBJ1-4	NA
TGTGCCAGCGGCAGAAGAGCGGGAGGGCGCGAGACCCAGTACTTC	CASGRRAGGRETQYF	TRBV28	NA	TRBJ2-5	TRBD2
TGCGCCAGCAGCCAAGCTACTACAGATACGCAGTATTTT	CASSQATTDTQYF	TRBV4-1	NA	TRBJ2-3	NA
TGTGCCAGCAGCGTAGCTGGCGGGATCTCCTACGAGCAGTACTTC	CASSVAGGISYEQYF	TRBV9	NA	TRBJ2-7	NA
TGTGCCAGCAGCTTAGGGGGCGTTCCTGGAAACACCATATATTTT	CASSLGGVPGNTIYF	TRBV7-6	NA	TRBJ1-3	NA
TGTGCCAGCAGCCGCCCCTTTGGGGCGGACACCGGGGAGCTGTTTTTT	CASSRPFGADTGELFF	TRBV21-1	NA	TRBJ2-2	NA
TGTGCCAGCAACCCGGGGGAGAATAGCAATCAGCCCCAGCATTTT	CASNPGENSNQPQHF	TRBV4-2	NA	TRBJ1-5	NA
TGCAGCGTTGAAGAAACGGTTAGCGGGATGTTGGATACGCAGTATTTT	CSVEETVSGMLDTQYF	TRBV29-1	NA	TRBJ2-3	TRBD2
TGTGCCAGCTCACCACCGCCGCGGGAGGGCCTGTATACGCAGTATTTT	CASSPPPREGLYTQYF	TRBV18	NA	TRBJ2-3	TRBD2
TGTGCCAGTAGATTAGACATCTCTGGAAACACCATATATTTT	CASRLDISGNTIYF	TRBV19	once	TRBJ1-3	NA
TGTGCCAGCAGCTTAGAAGGGGGCTACGAGCAGTACTTC	CASSLEGGYEQYF	TRBV7-2	NA	TRBJ2-7	NA
TGTGCCAGCCAGCGGGGGCAAGACGCGCAAGAGACCCAGTACTTC	CASQRGQDAQETQYF	TRBV2	NA	TRBJ2-5	TRBD2
TGTGCCAGCAGCTTAGCTGGGGCGAGCGGGAGACTCTACAATGAGCAGTTCTTC	CASSLAGASGRLYNEQFF	TRBV7-2	NA	TRBJ2-1	TRBD2
TGTGCCAGCAGCTTATTAGAGGGCTACACCTTC	CASSLLEGYTF	TRBV7-9	NA	TRBJ1-2	NA
TGTGCCAGCAGTTTAGATCGGAGGACTGAAGCTTTCTTT	CASSLDRRTEAFF	TRBV27	NA	TRBJ1-1	NA
TGTGCCAGCTCACCACCACTAGATACGCAGTATTTT	CASSPPLDTQYF	TRBV18	NA	TRBJ2-3	NA
TGTGCCAGTAGTGACAGGCCCTTGGGCAATCAGCCCCAGCATTTT	CASSDRPLGNQPQHF	TRBV19	NA	TRBJ1-5	NA
TGTGCCATCAGTGAATTCGGGGTCCTCTCTGGAAACACCATATATTTT	CAISEFGVLSGNTIYF	TRBV10-3	NA	TRBJ1-3	NA
TGTGCCAGCAGCTCGCGACTCCGTCTAGCGGCTAACAGTAAAGAGACCCAGTACTTC	CASSSRLRLAANSKETQYF	TRBV7-8	NA	TRBJ2-5	TRBD2
TGCGCCAGCAGTGAATCAGGGTCTACGGGGACCCAGTACTTC	CASSESGSTGTQYF	TRBV10-1	NA	TRBJ2-5	NA
TGTGCCAGCAGCGGACAGGGGGGGAGGTACGAGCAGTACTTC	CASSGQGGRYEQYF	TRBV7-2	once	TRBJ2-7	TRBD1
TGTGCCAGCAGCTTAGTGGTGACTAGCGGCACAGATACGCAGTATTTT	CASSLVVTSGTDTQYF	TRBV13	NA	TRBJ2-3	TRBD2
TGTGCCAGTAGTATCGTCCAGGGGACCACTGAAGCTTTCTTT	CASSIVQGTTEAFF	TRBV19	once	TRBJ1-1	NA
TGTGCCAGCAGTCTAATGACAGGGAGATATGGCTACACCTTC	CASSLMTGRYGYTF	TRBV28	NA	TRBJ1-2	TRBD1
TGTGCCAGCAGCTTGTTCCGGGATTCTAGCACAGATACGCAGTATTTT	CASSLFRDSSTDTQYF	TRBV7-9	NA	TRBJ2-3	NA
TGTGCCAGCACCGGAGGGAGCAATGAGCAGTTCTTC	CASTGGSNEQFF	TRBV25-1	NA	TRBJ2-1	NA
TGTGCCAGCAGCCCGGACATCATGAACACTGAAGCTTTCTTT	CASSPDIMNTEAFF	TRBV11-3	few	TRBJ1-1	NA
TGTGCCAGCTCACCGGCCAGGGCCCAAGAGACCCAGTACTTC	CASSPARAQETQYF	TRBV18	NA	TRBJ2-5	NA
TGTGCCAGCACCATAGCGGGAGAGGTCCAAGAGACCCAGTACTTC	CASTIAGEVQETQYF	TRBV2	NA	TRBJ2-5	TRBD2
TGTGCCAGCAGCTTGGAGTTTTGGGTTGGGGAGCTGTTTTTT	CASSLEFWVGELFF	TRBV7-2	once	TRBJ2-2	NA
TGTGCTAGTGGCGGGACAGGGGGGTACAATGAGCAGTTCTTC	CASGGTGGYNEQFF	TRBV12-5	NA	TRBJ2-1	TRBD1
TGCGCCAGCAGTGAGTCTGGACAGGGTCGGAATGAGCAGTTCTTC	CASSESGQGRNEQFF	TRBV10-2	NA	TRBJ2-1	TRBD1
TGTGCCAGCAGCTTAGAGGGGCAGATCCAAGAGACCCAGTACTTC	CASSLEGQIQETQYF	TRBV7-2	NA	TRBJ2-5	NA
TGTGCCAGCAGTCCGGGACTAGCGGACAATGAGCAGTTCTTC	CASSPGLADNEQFF	TRBV6-5	NA	TRBJ2-1	TRBD2
TGTGCCAGCAGTTACGACAGGGCTGCCAACTATGGCTACACCTTC	CASSYDRAANYGYTF	TRBV6-5	few	TRBJ1-2	TRBD1
TGCGCCAGCAGCCCGGACCCCGGGACAGGGCGCTCAGATACGCAGTATTTT	CASSPDPGTGRSDTQYF	TRBV4-3	NA	TRBJ2-3	TRBD1
TGTGCCAGCAGTGGGATGACAGGGTCCTACGAGCAGTACTTC	CASSGMTGSYEQYF	TRBV28	few	TRBJ2-7	TRBD1
TGTGCCAGCACCCTGGACAGGGTGGAGACCCAGTACTTC	CASTLDRVETQYF	TRBV28	NA	TRBJ2-5	TRBD1
TGTGCCAGCAGTGTAGGGACAGGGAATGAGCAGTTCTTC	CASSVGTGNEQFF	TRBV28	NA	TRBJ2-1	TRBD1